The 26 T cell receptor beta chains below come from one sample, sequenced in a study of cytomegalovirus exposure and HLA in healthy donors. Researchers ran the PCR with 60 Vbeta and 13 Jbeta primers. This table comes from immunoSEQ multiplex PCR, and its TCRdb copy is limited to in-frame clones, with some not included. The sample table sets out tens of thousands of clones. The sample comprised PBMCs. Receptor source: a female donor in good health and CMV-seropositive.

This chain joins TRBV9 and TRBJ2-1; D not resolved. CDR1 and CDR2 from the germline V gene are SGDLS and YYNGEE. The CDR3 is 14 residues long. Trimming took 4 bases from V and 7 from J, leaving 15 bases between them. The CDR3 coding sequence is TGTGCCAGCAGCTACCACAAAGATGTGAATGAGCAGTTCTTC. This gives the protein CASSYHKDVNEQFF.

The chain employs TRBV9 and TRBJ1-1; a weak D match, TRBD1 (6 bases). This CDR3 has 16 amino acids. Deletions cut 4 bases from V and 1 base from J, with 17 bases between. From germline, CDR1 is SGDLS and CDR2 YYNGEE. The CDR3 loop reads CASSIGPDRWNTEAFF. The CDR3 nucleotides read TGTGCCAGCAGCATCGGTCCTGACAGGTGGAACACTGAAGCTTTCTTT.

J is TRBJ1-2 and V is TRBV9; 8 nucleotides agree with TRBD1. The trim removed 3 bases at V and 2 bases at J, leaving 3 bases unmatched. The germline V gene encodes CDR1 SGDLS and CDR2 YYNGEE. This CDR3 spans 14 amino acids. The CDR3 spells CASSGTGGNYGYTF. The CDR3 bases are TGTGCCAGCAGCGGTACAGGGGGAAACTATGGCTACACCTTC.

The gene calls are TRBV5-1 and TRBJ1-1; 8 nucleotides match TRBD1. V trimming: 4 bases; J trimming: 2 bases; junction bases outside the gene matches: 10. This CDR3 has 16 amino acids. Germline-derived CDR1 and CDR2 are SGHRS and YFSETQ. DNA of the CDR3: TGCGCCAGCAGCCCAACGGCAGGGGGCAAAAACACTGAAGCTTTCTTT. Its protein product is CASSPTAGGKNTEAFF.

This chain joins TRBV7-9 and TRBJ1-1; tentatively, D is TRBD1 (5 bases). CDR3 size: 12 residues. Germline values: CDR1 SEHNR, CDR2 FQNEAQ (reference sequence). Trimming pared 7 bases from V and 5 bases from J, leaving 11 bases between. The CDR3 nucleotides read TGTGCCAGCAACCTGGGGGGGACTGAAGCTTTCTTT. This translates into CASNLGGTEAFF.

The rearrangement joins TRBV19 to TRBJ2-2; 11 nucleotides align to TRBD2. Trimming cost V 3 bases and J 6 bases; bases outside gene matches: 9. Germline V gives CDR1 LNHDA, CDR2 SQIVND (reference sequence). The CDR3 loop spans 17 amino acids. In nucleotides, the CDR3 is TGTGCCAGTAGTATGGAGCTAGCGGGAGGACGTTCCGGGGAGCTGTTTTTT. The encoded protein is CASSMELAGGRSGELFF.

The chain joins TRBV5-4 to TRBJ2-4; a weak D match, TRBD2 (6 bases). The CDR3 sequence is 16 residues long. V was clipped by 4 bases and J by 0 bases, with 14 bases between them. Germline V gene lookup returns CDR1 SGHNT and CDR2 YYREEE (reference sequence). The CDR3 DNA reads TGTGCCAGCAGCCGTAAGTTCGGGGGAGCCAAAAACATTCAGTACTTC. Translation gives CASSRKFGGAKNIQYF.

The chain carries TRBV29-1 and TRBJ2-3; 10 positions match TRBD1. V lost 5 bases to trimming and J lost 3 bases; unmatched junction nucleotides: 8. This CDR3 has 15 residues. CDR1 is SQVTM and CDR2 is ANQGSEA in the germline V gene. CDR3 in amino acids: CSVLRQGAGTDTQYF. The CDR3 DNA is TGCAGCGTTCTGCGACAGGGGGCGGGAACAGATACGCAGTATTTT.

V gene TRBV19 combines with J gene TRBJ2-7; 10 bases are a match to TRBD2. CDR3 length equals 16 residues. Germline lookup yields CDR1 LNHDA and CDR2 SQIVND (reference sequence). The J segment lost 8 bases and the V segment lost 1 base, leaving 11 bases of the junction unmatched. The CDR3 region is CASSIGTSGPRLQQYF. The CDR3 DNA follows: TGTGCCAGTAGTATAGGGACTAGCGGCCCGCGATTGCAGCAGTACTTC.

As for this clone: Other DNA sequences in the same sample also yield this CDR3. This chain connects TRBV5-1 to TRBJ1-4, with 9 bases identical to TRBD1. The J segment lost 3 bases and the V segment lost 4 bases, leaving 4 bases of the junction unmatched. The length of the CDR3 is 15 residues. The germline V gene encodes CDR1 SGHRS and CDR2 YFSETQ. As DNA, the CDR3 is TGCGCCAGCAGCCCTCGGACAGGGGCTAATGAAAAACTGTTTTTT. It yields the protein CASSPRTGANEKLFF.

This sequence joins TRBV9 and TRBJ2-7, with 7 bases lining up with TRBD1. J gave up 0 bases and V 3 bases, and 3 bases lay outside the gene matches. CDR1 and CDR2 (germline): SGDLS, YYNGEE. This CDR3 is 14 amino acids long. The CDR3 coding sequence is TGTGCCAGCAGCGGGGGGACAGCCTCCTACGAGCAGTACTTC. Translation gives CASSGGTASYEQYF. Together with reference TRBV9 and TRBJ2-7, the CDR3 gives the full variable domain: DSGVTQTPKHLITATGQRVTLRCSPRSGDLSVYWYQQSLDQGLQFLIQYYNGEERAKGNILERFSAQQFPDLHSELNLSSLELGDSALYFCASSGGTASYEQYFGPGTRLTVT.

This chain links TRBV5-6 with TRBJ1-2, with D hard to call. The V and J ends lost 1 base and 0 bases respectively, with 10 bases between them. Germline V gene sequence: CDR1 SGHDT, CDR2 YYEEEE. The length of the CDR3 is 15 residues. CDR3 in amino acids: CASSLRDFTNYGYTF. Written as DNA, the CDR3 is TGTGCCAGCAGCTTGCGGGATTTTACTAACTATGGCTACACCTTC.

CDR3 in DNA: TGTGCCAGTCGGCATACGGCGGCGGCCCTTGAAGCTTTCTTT. Amino acids: CASRHTAAALEAFF. J is TRBJ1-1 and V is TRBV6-6; D remains ambiguous. The CDR3 sequence is 14 residues long. V lost 9 bases, J lost 7 bases, and 21 bases lay in between. Germline-derived CDR1 and CDR2 are MNHNY and SVGAGI (reference sequence).

V gene TRBV6-1 combines with J gene TRBJ1-2, with TRBD1 matching 7 bases. The germline V gene has CDR1 MNHNS and CDR2 SASEGT. The CDR3 spans 13 residues. With 1 base clipped from V and 6 bases from J, the junction kept 2 bases outside the gene matches. For the CDR3, the DNA is TGTGCCAGCAGTGAAGAGGGGGCGGATGGCTACACCTTC. Amino acid sequence: CASSEEGADGYTF.

This chain uses TRBV5-8 with TRBJ2-5; D is undetermined. CDR1 and CDR2 (germline): SGHTS, YDEGEE. The V gene lost 0 bases and the J gene lost 3 bases, with 9 bases spanning the gap. CDR3 length: 14 residues. Written as DNA, the CDR3 is TGTGCCAGCAGCTTGGCCAGGCGTGAAGAGACCCAGTACTTC. Protein product: CASSLARREETQYF.

Points on this clone: Compared with germline, one end of the junction differs, possibly owing to a read error. The chain couples TRBV4-1 to TRBJ1-1; maybe TRBD1 (5 bases). CDR3 length equals 16 residues. Germline V gene lookup returns CDR1 MGHRA and CDR2 YSYEKL. The CDR3: CASSQDRLLWNTEAFF. CDR3 sequence (DNA): TGCGCCAGCAGTCAAGACAGACTACTCTGGAACACTGAAGCTTTCTTT.

The chain uses TRBV9 and TRBJ2-7; possibly TRBD2 for D (5 bases). V was shortened by 0 bases and J by 0 bases, with 10 bases between the two germline ends. CDR3 length: 15 amino acids. The germline V gene encodes CDR1 SGDLS and CDR2 YYNGEE. The CDR3 DNA is TGTGCCAGCAGCGTAGATCCGGGGTACTCCTACGAGCAGTACTTC. Amino acid sequence: CASSVDPGYSYEQYF.

This sequence joins TRBV5-1 and TRBJ1-3; D might be TRBD1 (6 bases). Trimming took 4 bases from V and 8 from J, leaving 16 bases between them. The CDR3 is made up of 14 amino acids. Germline V gives CDR1 SGHRS, CDR2 YFSETQ. CDR3 loop: CASSAVGDTDTIYF. The CDR3 DNA is TGCGCCAGCAGCGCCGTGGGGGACACGGACACCATATATTTT.

The chain couples TRBV19 to TRBJ2-1; 7 nucleotides agree with TRBD1. Germline V gene sequence: CDR1 LNHDA, CDR2 SQIVND (reference sequence). The CDR3 runs to 13 residues. Germline trimming cut 6 bases from V and 7 bases from J; bases unmatched to any gene: 6. CDR3 in amino acids: CASSDTGANEQFF. CDR3 DNA sequence: TGTGCCAGTAGCGACACAGGGGCAAATGAGCAGTTCTTC.

The J gene is TRBJ2-5, the V gene TRBV7-9, with 10 bases that match TRBD1. The junction had 9 bases not matched to a gene; V was cut back by 0 bases and J by 5 bases. The CDR3 contains 17 residues. Germline CDR1 reads SEHNR; CDR2 reads FQNEAQ (reference sequence). The DNA for the CDR3 is TGTGCCAGCAGCTTAGCGCGGACAGGGGGGTCTCCTGAGACCCAGTACTTC. It translates to CASSLARTGGSPETQYF.

This rearrangement joins TRBV7-6 to TRBJ1-3, with 7 nucleotides matching TRBD1. Germline V gives CDR1 SGHVS, CDR2 FNYEAQ. This CDR3 contains 15 residues. The V segment lost 5 bases and the J segment 0 bases; nucleotides outside the gene matches: 4. The CDR3 nucleotides are TGTGCCAGCAGCCCAGGGGGGAGCTCTGGAAACACCATATATTTT. Its translation is CASSPGGSSGNTIYF. Full variable domain (outside the CDR3, taken from reference TRBV7-6 and TRBJ1-3): GAGVSQSPRYKVTKRGQDVALRCDPISGHVSLYWYRQALGQGPEFLTYFNYEAQQDKSGLPNDRFSAERPEGSISTLTIQRTEQRDSAMYRCASSPGGSSGNTIYFGEGSWLTVV.

V usage is TRBV28 and J usage is TRBJ2-6; D uncertain. The CDR3 totals 15 residues. Between the trimmed V and J ends, which lost 5 bases and 0 bases, there was a span of 8 bases. Germline V gene sequence: CDR1 MDHEN, CDR2 SYDVKM. The CDR3 loop reads CASSPLFSGANVLTF. The CDR3 coding sequence is TGTGCCAGCAGTCCGTTGTTCTCTGGGGCCAACGTCCTGACTTTC.

The chain combines TRBV4-1 with TRBJ2-1; the D gene is possibly TRBD2 (7 bases). The CDR3 totals 16 residues. Germline V CDR1 and CDR2: MGHRA, YSYEKL. V was clipped by 1 base and J by 5 bases, with 15 bases between them. The CDR3 bases are TGCGCCAGCAGCCAAGTCTGGGGGGGCACCGACAATGAGCAGTTCTTC. Translated, it gives CASSQVWGGTDNEQFF.

For this clone: One junction end disagrees with the germline gene, perhaps due to a read error. In the same sample, other DNA sequences code for this CDR3. V usage is TRBV6-1 and J usage is TRBJ1-2; 7 positions match TRBD1. Germline assignment: CDR1 MNHNS and CDR2 SASEGT. The CDR3 runs to 12 residues. CDR3 in DNA: TGCGCCAGCAGCTCCAGGGGGTGGGGCTACACCTTC. As protein: CASSSRGWGYTF.

The chain recombines TRBV6-5 with TRBJ1-1; D call uncertain. The CDR3 sequence is 15 residues long. The V end was cut by 5 bases, the J end by 1 base, with 14 bases between. Germline V gives CDR1 MNHEY, CDR2 SVGAGI. The CDR3 nucleotides are TGTGCCAGCAGTCCAGGAGGCACCTCGAACACTGAAGCTTTCTTT. The encoded protein is CASSPGGTSNTEAFF.

The gene calls are TRBV5-1 and TRBJ2-2, with TRBD2 matching 9 bases. This CDR3 has 15 amino acids. CDR1 is SGHRS and CDR2 is YFSETQ in the germline V gene. V shed 1 base and J 6 bases; nucleotides not matched to a gene: 4. The CDR3 region is CASSLSLAGAGELFF. The CDR3 DNA sequence: TGCGCCAGCAGCTTGAGCTTAGCGGGAGCCGGGGAGCTGTTTTTT.